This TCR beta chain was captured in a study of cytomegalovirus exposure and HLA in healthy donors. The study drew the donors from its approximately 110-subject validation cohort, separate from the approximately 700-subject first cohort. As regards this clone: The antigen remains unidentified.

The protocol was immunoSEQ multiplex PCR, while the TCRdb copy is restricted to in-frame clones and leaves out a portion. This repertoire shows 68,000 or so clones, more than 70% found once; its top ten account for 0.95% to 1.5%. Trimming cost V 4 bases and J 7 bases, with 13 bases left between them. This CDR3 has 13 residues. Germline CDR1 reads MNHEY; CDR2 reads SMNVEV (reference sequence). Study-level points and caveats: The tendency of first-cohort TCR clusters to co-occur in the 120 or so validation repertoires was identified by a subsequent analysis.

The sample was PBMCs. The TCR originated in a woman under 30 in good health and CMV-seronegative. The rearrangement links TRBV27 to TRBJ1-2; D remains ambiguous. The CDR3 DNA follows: TGTGCCAGCAGTTACGGTTCTCTATCTGGCTACACCTTC. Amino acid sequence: CASSYGSLSGYTF.